The 20 T cell receptor beta chains below were found in one sample sequenced in a study of cytomegalovirus exposure and HLA in healthy donors (dated by TCRdb to about 2017). The method was the immunoSEQ multiplex PCR assay. For the multiplex PCR, a mixture combining 60 forward primers for TCR Vbeta segments and 13 reverse primers for TCR Jbeta segments was used. TCRdb took this table from immuneACCESS and kept in-frame rearrangements with V and J called. Such tables lack part of the clones; where checked against another copy, unresolved V genes explain under half of the gap, and the rest is unexplained. The table for this sample records approximately 79,000 clones. Of the sample, approximately 5% is held by the ten largest clones. What was sequenced was PBMCs. The receptors stem from a middle-aged man in good health and CMV-seronegative.

The rearrangement joins TRBV5-6 to TRBJ2-1; D is possibly TRBD1 (6 bases). CDR3 size: 14 residues. Trimming took off 7 bases at V and 9 bases at J, with 20 bases between the two ends. Germline assignment: CDR1 SGHDT and CDR2 YYEEEE. CDR3 sequence: CASGTGTPVSEQFF. Here the CDR3 DNA reads TGTGCCAGCGGGACCGGGACACCTGTGAGTGAGCAGTTCTTC.

This chain links TRBV9 with TRBJ1-5, with D maybe TRBD1 (6 bases). Trimming pared 3 bases from V and 1 base from J, leaving 11 bases between. The germline V gene encodes CDR1 SGDLS and CDR2 YYNGEE. The CDR3 has 15 residues. Here the CDR3 DNA reads TGTGCCAGCAGCGACACAGGGATGAGCAATCAGCCCCAGCATTTT. Its protein product is CASSDTGMSNQPQHF.

The rearrangement uses TRBV7-9 and TRBJ1-1, with D hard to call. Germline lookup yields CDR1 SEHNR and CDR2 FQNEAQ (reference sequence). V lost 1 base and J lost 0, with 9 bases in between. The CDR3 is 15 residues long. CDR3 coding DNA: TGTGCCAGCAGCTTAGGTGAGGGAATGAACACTGAAGCTTTCTTT. Translating gives CASSLGEGMNTEAFF. Together with reference TRBV7-9 and TRBJ1-1, the CDR3 gives the full variable domain: DTGVSQNPRHKITKRGQNVTFRCDPISEHNRLYWYRQTLGQGPEFLTYFQNEAQLEKSRLLSDRFSAERPKGSFSTLEIQRTEQGDSAMYLCASSLGEGMNTEAFFGQGTRLTVV.

The chain recombines TRBV7-2 with TRBJ1-2; D remains unclear. CDR1 and CDR2 from the germline V gene are SGHTA and FQGNSA. There are 15 residues in the CDR3. The V end was cut by 0 bases, the J end by 4 bases, with 12 bases between. CDR3 protein: CASSLAYRTVYGYTF. For the CDR3, the DNA is TGTGCCAGCAGCTTAGCGTACAGAACCGTCTATGGCTACACCTTC.

The V gene is TRBV7-2, the J gene TRBJ2-3; the match to TRBD2 covers 7 bases. V dropped 5 bases and J dropped 6; count of bases not matched to a gene: 5. This CDR3 comprises 13 residues. The germline V gene encodes CDR1 SGHTA and CDR2 FQGNSA. The DNA of the CDR3 is TGTGCCAGCAGCCGTAACGGGGGGGATACGCAGTATTTT. This gives the protein CASSRNGGDTQYF.

The CDR3 sequence is CASSYSGTSSLGEQFF. CDR3 in DNA: TGTGCCAGCAGTTACTCAGGGACTAGCTCTCTCGGTGAGCAGTTCTTC. The V call is TRBV6-5, the J call TRBJ2-1; 9 positions agree with TRBD2. J was trimmed by 9 bases and V by 0 bases; bases with no gene match: 9. The germline CDR1 and CDR2 sequences are MNHEY and SVGAGI. The CDR3 totals 16 residues.

This chain links TRBV18 with TRBJ2-2; no reliable D call. Germline CDR1 and CDR2: KGHSH and LQKENI. This CDR3 has 14 residues. Trimming removed 0 bases from V and 6 bases from J, with 8 bases in between. Here the CDR3 DNA reads TGTGCCAGCTCACCACCCTCCTCGGCCGGGGAGCTGTTTTTT. It codes for CASSPPSSAGELFF.

V and J are TRBV6-5 and TRBJ1-1; unclear D gene. This CDR3 is 12 amino acids long. The germline V gene has CDR1 MNHEY and CDR2 SVGAGI. Trimming took off 2 bases at V and 7 bases at J, with 8 bases between the two ends. CDR3 bases: TGTGCCAGCAGTTACAACAGATATGAAGCTTTCTTT. Amino acid sequence: CASSYNRYEAFF.

The chain links TRBV27 to TRBJ1-1; 7 positions match TRBD1. Germline CDR1 MNHEY, CDR2 SMNVEV (reference sequence). The V gene end was trimmed by 2 bases and the J gene end by 5 bases; junction bases not matched to a gene: 5. This CDR3 is 14 amino acids long. CDR3 DNA: TGTGCCAGCAGTTTAGACAGGGCGCTTACTGAAGCTTTCTTT. Protein product: CASSLDRALTEAFF.

The rearrangement joins TRBV6-5 to TRBJ1-6; 9 positions agree with TRBD1. In germline, CDR1 is MNHEY, CDR2 SVGAGI. J was trimmed by 6 bases and V by 9 bases; bases with no gene match: 9. The CDR3 loop spans 15 amino acids. The CDR3 sequence: CASRTGGHVNSPLHF. In DNA, the CDR3 is TGTGCCAGTCGTACAGGGGGCCATGTTAATTCACCCCTCCACTTT.

The V call is TRBV7-8, the J call TRBJ2-5; 11 bases match TRBD1. CDR1 SGHVS and CDR2 FQNEAQ come from the germline V gene. This CDR3 has 16 amino acids. V shed 5 bases, J shed 2 bases, and the junction held 7 bases outside the gene matches. This CDR3 reads CASSPPGDRGQETQYF. In DNA form, the CDR3 reads TGTGCCAGCAGCCCTCCAGGGGACAGGGGGCAAGAGACCCAGTACTTC.

This chain joins TRBV19 and TRBJ2-2; D is perhaps TRBD1 (6 bases). This CDR3 comprises 17 residues. Trimming took 6 bases from V and 3 from J, leaving 20 bases between them. CDR1 is LNHDA and CDR2 is SQIVND in the germline V gene (reference sequence). The DNA for the CDR3 is TGTGCCAGTAGGCTAAGATTGGGGGCGCTTGACACCGGGGAGCTGTTTTTT. Translated, it gives CASRLRLGALDTGELFF.

This chain connects TRBV28 to TRBJ1-4; TRBD1 is a possible D gene (5 bases). The length of the CDR3 is 14 residues. Between the trimmed V and J ends, which lost 5 bases and 7 bases, there was a span of 14 bases. The V gene's germline CDR1 is MDHEN and CDR2 SYDVKM. Written as DNA, the CDR3 is TGTGCCAGCAGTCTCGGGGGGTACGGTGAAAAACTGTTTTTT. It translates to CASSLGGYGEKLFF. Combining the CDR3 with reference TRBV28 and TRBJ1-4 gives the whole variable domain DVKVTQSSRYLVKRTGEKVFLECVQDMDHENMFWYRQDPGLGLRLIYFSYDVKMKEKGDIPEGYSVSREKKERFSLILESASTNQTSMYLCASSLGGYGEKLFFGSGTQLSVL.

The V gene is TRBV5-1, the J gene TRBJ2-2; 9 bases align to TRBD1. The CDR3 spans 15 residues. The germline gives CDR1 SGHRS, CDR2 YFSETQ. V gave up 0 bases and J gave up 6 bases; unmatched junction bases: 3. The CDR3 DNA follows: TGCGCCAGCAGCTTGGGGGACAGGGACGCCGGGGAGCTGTTTTTT. This translates into CASSLGDRDAGELFF.

The chain couples TRBV15 to TRBJ1-5; possibly TRBD1 for D (5 bases). The CDR3 totals 17 residues. Germline V gene sequence: CDR1 LNHNV, CDR2 YYDKDF (reference sequence). V was shortened by 1 base and J by 0 bases, with 13 bases between the two germline ends. This chain's CDR3 is CATSRGPGRDSNQPQHF. The CDR3 DNA reads TGTGCCACCAGCAGAGGGCCAGGGAGGGATAGCAATCAGCCCCAGCATTTT. Supplemented by reference TRBV15 and TRBJ1-5, the full variable domain reads DAMVIQNPRYQVTQFGKPVTLSCSQTLNHNVMYWYQQKSSQAPKLLFHYYDKDFNNEADTPDNFQSRRPNTSFCFLDIRSPGLGDTAMYLCATSRGPGRDSNQPQHFGDGTRLSIL.

The chain recombines TRBV7-9 with TRBJ1-2, with a tentative D call TRBD1 (6 bases). CDR3 length: 12 residues. V was trimmed by 5 bases and J by 8 bases, leaving 12 bases between them. From germline, CDR1 is SEHNR and CDR2 FQNEAQ (reference sequence). The CDR3 DNA reads TGTGCCAGCAGCCCACAGGGAAAAGGCTACACCTTC. Translating gives CASSPQGKGYTF.

This sequence joins TRBV7-9 and TRBJ1-2, with D uncertain. The V and J ends lost 2 bases and 8 bases respectively, with 9 bases between them. Per germline, CDR1 SEHNR and CDR2 FQNEAQ (reference sequence). This CDR3 has 12 residues. CDR3 residues: CASSLSGGGYTF. The CDR3 DNA is TGTGCCAGCAGCTTATCCGGAGGGGGCTACACCTTC.

This chain uses TRBV11-3 with TRBJ2-7, with 10 bases identical to TRBD2. Germline V gene lookup returns CDR1 SGHNT and CDR2 YENEEA. This CDR3 region has 14 residues. V was clipped by 5 bases and J by 5 bases; unmatched bases: 6. The CDR3 reads CASSPRTSGNEQYF. The DNA of the CDR3 is TGTGCCAGCAGCCCCCGGACTAGCGGCAACGAGCAGTACTTC.

This chain uses TRBV7-9 with TRBJ1-2, with TRBD1 matching 7 bases. The CDR3 runs to 14 residues. Germline CDR1 reads SEHNR; CDR2 reads FQNEAQ (reference sequence). V was pared by 4 bases and J by 5 bases, with 7 bases of the junction left unmatched. The CDR3 DNA sequence: TGTGCCAGCAGCTGGGGGGACAGTCGGTATGGCTACACCTTC. It translates to CASSWGDSRYGYTF.

V and J are TRBV7-6 and TRBJ2-7; TRBD1 matches at 8 bases. With 8 bases clipped from V and 2 bases from J, the junction kept 2 bases outside the gene matches. The germline V gene encodes CDR1 SGHVS and CDR2 FNYEAQ. The CDR3 contains 12 residues. The CDR3 DNA is TGTGCCAGCGGACAGGGAACCTACGAGCAGTACTTC. It specifies CASGQGTYEQYF.